The table lists the clone carrying this T cell receptor beta chain with many counts. These patients, aged 18 to 65, had recently diagnosed hyperthyroidism lasting under 2 months. The diagnoses drew upon clinical symptoms, serum thyroxine and TRAb, thyroid ultrasound and orbital computed tomography. Fresh peripheral blood, roughly 10 ml, was the source of the PBMCs. The sample originates from a study of T cells in Graves' hyperthyroidism and ophthalmopathy. The CDR3 consists of 15 residues. Looked up from germline, CDR1 is MNHEY and CDR2 is SMNVEV (reference sequence). V dropped 6 bases and J dropped 4; count of bases not matched to a gene: 9. The TCR beta CDR3 regions underwent amplification using RNA transcripts as the source. The HTBI primer set served for first-round RT-PCR of the TCR CDR3. TCRdb fed the multiplex PCR reads into MiXCR, producing one record per CDR3 protein. This sample yields under 250,000 distinct CDR3 sequences, of which about 15% are seen a single time; over 45% belongs to the top ten.

The clonotype originates from a woman aged 45-65 years with Graves' hyperthyroidism. The rearrangement links TRBV27 to TRBJ2-7; 10 positions match TRBD2. The source material was blood. The CDR3 sequence is CASSVVSGRTYEQYF. CDR3 nucleotide sequence: TGTGCCAGCAGCGTAGTTAGCGGGAGGACTTACGAGCAGTACTTC.